The clone carrying this T cell receptor (beta chain) was detected a few times. Amplification of TCR beta CDR3 regions was performed using RNA transcripts as template. The HTBI set primed first-round TCR CDR3 RT-PCR. One entry per CDR3 protein results from TCRdb running MiXCR on the multiplex PCR reads. The table shows hundreds of thousands of distinct CDR3 sequences, with 35% to 45% occurring only once. Deletions cut 3 bases from V and 4 bases from J, with 16 bases between. There are 14 residues in the CDR3. CDR1 is DFQATT and CDR2 is SNEGSKA in the germline V gene (reference sequence). Exclusion of a patient resulted from uncontrolled infection, other autoimmune disease, pregnancy or lactation. This sample is drawn from a study of T cells in Graves' hyperthyroidism and ophthalmopathy.

The sequence came from a man between 18 and 29 years old with Graves' hyperthyroidism. The sequenced sample consisted of blood. The chain links TRBV20-1 to TRBJ2-7; no clear D. The CDR3 spells CSARSLHGRYEQYF. CDR3 DNA sequence: TGCAGTGCTAGGAGCCTCCACGGGCGTTACGAGCAGTACTTC.